Reported below is one T cell receptor beta chain. Germline loops: CDR1 SGHTA, CDR2 FQGNSA. The CDR3 runs to 15 residues. With 5 bases clipped from V and 4 bases from J, the junction kept 5 bases outside the gene matches. In the authors' methods: From reference gene primer amplification, estimates of nucleated cell counts were derived. Method: immunoSEQ multiplex PCR; TCRdb's copy keeps in-frame clones and lacks some. V and J calls and clone size are copied from that table; D and trimming were computed from the DNA. The table includes more than 150,000 clones, over 75% detected once. The data are from a study of blood T cell repertoires in COVID-19. Whole-study context: Italy, Spain and the United States were the sources of the convalescent and acute COVID-19 samples. PBMCs, B-cell-depleted T cells, or T cells were the source of the cDNA or gDNA that made up the material.

The sequenced sample was peripheral blood. The clonotype was recovered from a woman of 80 years or more with active or convalescent COVID-19. The gene calls are TRBV7-2 and TRBJ2-1; TRBD1 matches 10 bases. CDR3 in amino acids: CASSIGTGVYNEQFF. The CDR3 bases are TGTGCCAGCAGCATCGGGACAGGGGTATACAATGAGCAGTTCTTC. Supplemented by reference TRBV7-2 and TRBJ2-1, the full variable domain reads GAGVSQSPSNKVTEKGKDVELRCDPISGHTALYWYRQSLGQGLEFLIYFQGNSAPDKSGLPSDRFSAERTGGSVSTLTIQRTQQEDSAVYLCASSIGTGVYNEQFFGPGTRLTVL.